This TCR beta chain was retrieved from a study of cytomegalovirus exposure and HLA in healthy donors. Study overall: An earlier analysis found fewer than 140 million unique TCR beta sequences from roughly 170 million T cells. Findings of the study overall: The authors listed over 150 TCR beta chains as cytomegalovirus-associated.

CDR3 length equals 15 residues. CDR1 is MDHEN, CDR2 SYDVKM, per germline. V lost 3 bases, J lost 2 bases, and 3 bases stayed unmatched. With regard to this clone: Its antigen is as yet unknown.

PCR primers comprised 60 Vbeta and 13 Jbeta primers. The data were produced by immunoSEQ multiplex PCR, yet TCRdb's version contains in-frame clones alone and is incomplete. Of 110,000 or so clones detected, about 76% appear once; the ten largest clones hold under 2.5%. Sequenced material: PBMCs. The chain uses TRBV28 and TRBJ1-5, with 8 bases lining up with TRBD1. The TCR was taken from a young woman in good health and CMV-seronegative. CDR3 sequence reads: CASSFQGAGNQPQHF. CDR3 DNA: TGTGCCAGCAGTTTCCAGGGGGCTGGCAATCAGCCCCAGCATTTT. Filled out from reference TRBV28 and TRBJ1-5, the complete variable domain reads DVKVTQSSRYLVKRTGEKVFLECVQDMDHENMFWYRQDPGLGLRLIYFSYDVKMKEKGDIPEGYSVSREKKERFSLILESASTNQTSMYLCASSFQGAGNQPQHFGDGTRLSIL.